The sample holds a few counts of the clone carrying this T cell receptor beta chain. What it recognizes is unknown. The data stem from a study of early T cells in non-severe SARS-CoV-2 infection. Study-wide background: Chains stayed unpaired after sequencing of bulk RNA from unsorted whole blood. The study's findings and limits: VDJdb matching, biased toward anti-spike CD8 responses, missed private and CD4 specificities.

Researchers attached unique molecular identifiers to individual cDNA molecules. TCRdb itself ran the 5' RACE reads through MiXCR, one entry per CDR3 protein. The table lists 98,000 or so distinct CDR3 sequences, 9.5% to 15% of them singletons. Per the germline V gene, CDR1 is DFQATT and CDR2 is SNEGSKA (reference sequence). CDR3 length: 15 amino acids. With 3 bases clipped from V and 4 bases from J, the junction kept 6 bases outside the gene matches. This sequence joins TRBV20-1 and TRBJ2-1; 10 nucleotides agree with TRBD2. Sample: whole blood, taken at baseline. The receptor was isolated from an adult who was a healthcare worker with PCR-confirmed SARS-CoV-2 infection or an uninfected control (not recorded which). The CDR3 nucleotides are TGCAGTGCTAGGAAACTAGCGGGGTCTTACAATGAGCAGTTCTTC. The encoded protein is CSARKLAGSYNEQFF.